This entry lists 16 T cell receptor beta chains sequenced from one sample in a study of response to subunit inactivated influenza vaccine. TCRdb re-called the RT-PCR reads through MiXCR, storing one row per CDR3 protein. The table records 500,000 to 600,000 distinct CDR3 sequences, 14% of them present only once. The sequencing here drew on PBMCs from blood, taken 11 to 12 days after vaccination. These TCRs come from a middle-aged man who received an inactivated influenza vaccine.

The chain carries TRBV7-3 and TRBJ2-3, with TRBD1 as a possible D gene (6 bases). The CDR3 contains 13 residues. The V end was cut by 3 bases, the J end by 11 bases, with 15 bases between. Germline lookup yields CDR1 SGHTA and CDR2 FQGTGA. The CDR3 nucleotides read TGTGCCAGCAGCTTTAGAGGCGAAGGGGGGCAGTATTTT. Protein product: CASSFRGEGGQYF.

This clonotype was seen a few times. The chain joins TRBV4-2 to TRBJ2-5; 7 bases are shared with TRBD1. This CDR3 comprises 17 residues. After removal of 2 bases from V and 5 bases from J, the junction contained 14 bases not matched to a gene. Germline V gene lookup returns CDR1 LGHNA and CDR2 YNFKEQ. The CDR3 here is CASSQLYPGQSMETQYF. CDR3 sequence (DNA): TGTGCCAGCAGCCAACTTTATCCGGGACAGAGTATGGAGACCCAGTACTTC.

In this sample, this clonotype turned up a few times. The gene calls are TRBV14 and TRBJ2-1; a possible D gene is TRBD2 (5 bases). Germline lookup yields CDR1 SGHDN and CDR2 FVKESK. The CDR3 extends over 16 amino acids. The V end was cut by 1 base, the J end by 9 bases, with 19 bases between. The CDR3 region has the DNA TGTGCCAGCAGCCAAGTCCTAGCCCCGATATTTAGTGAGCAGTTCTTC. Encoded protein: CASSQVLAPIFSEQFF.

The chain couples TRBV5-1 to TRBJ2-2, with 9 bases that match TRBD1. The germline gives CDR1 SGHRS, CDR2 YFSETQ. The CDR3 contains 17 residues. V lost 3 bases to trimming and J lost 7 bases; unmatched junction nucleotides: 13. CDR3 coding DNA: TGCGCCAGCAGCTCCTTCCGGACAGGGGCTGTGGGCGGGGAGCTGTTTTTT. Translating gives CASSSFRTGAVGGELFF.

This clonotype showed up just a few times. The chain carries TRBV10-2 and TRBJ2-3; D gene uncertain. The length of the CDR3 is 11 residues. V lost 7 bases and J 5 bases, leaving 7 bases between the germline ends. Germline V CDR1 and CDR2: WSHSY, SAAADI. CDR3: CASMRRDTQYF. In DNA, the CDR3 is TGCGCCAGCATGCGGCGAGATACGCAGTATTTT.

This clonotype was seen at least ten times. The V gene is TRBV9, the J gene TRBJ2-2; 7 positions match TRBD2. CDR1 and CDR2 from the germline V gene are SGDLS and YYNGEE. Trimming removed 3 bases from V and 5 bases from J; junction bases left unmatched: 13. This CDR3 has 17 residues. The CDR3 sequence: CASSEPQTSPQTGELFF. In DNA, the CDR3 is TGTGCCAGCAGCGAGCCTCAGACTAGCCCTCAGACCGGGGAGCTGTTTTTT.

The chain employs TRBV7-2 and TRBJ2-3; 8 nucleotides agree with TRBD2. CDR1 SGHTA and CDR2 FQGNSA come from the germline V gene. Trimming at V came to 6 bases and at J to 1 base, leaving 9 bases not matched to a gene. The CDR3 sequence is 16 residues long. The CDR3 loop is CASRNGAGGRTDTQYF. For the CDR3, the DNA is TGTGCCAGCAGAAATGGGGCGGGAGGTCGCACAGATACGCAGTATTTT.

V gene TRBV7-9 combines with J gene TRBJ2-5, with 7 bases lining up with TRBD2. CDR1 is SEHNR and CDR2 is FQNEAQ in the germline V gene (reference sequence). V shed 5 bases, J shed 4 bases, and the junction held 10 bases outside the gene matches. This CDR3 region has 15 residues. This CDR3 reads CASSPLGGRTETQYF. DNA for the CDR3: TGTGCCAGCAGCCCGCTCGGCGGGAGAACAGAGACCCAGTACTTC.

The rearrangement joins TRBV7-2 to TRBJ2-7, with a weak D call TRBD1 (6 bases). CDR1 SGHTA and CDR2 FQGNSA come from the germline V gene. V was cut by 5 bases and J by 3 bases, with 11 bases left in between. The CDR3 totals 13 residues. The CDR3: CASSPGHRYEQYF. The CDR3 nucleotides are TGTGCCAGCAGCCCGGGACATCGCTACGAGCAGTACTTC. Based on the CDR3 plus reference TRBV7-2 and TRBJ2-7, the full variable domain is GAGVSQSPSNKVTEKGKDVELRCDPISGHTALYWYRQSLGQGLEFLIYFQGNSAPDKSGLPSDRFSAERTGGSVSTLTIQRTQQEDSAVYLCASSPGHRYEQYFGPGTRLTVT.

The chain is built from TRBV20-1 and TRBJ2-7; 10 bases match TRBD2. CDR1 and CDR2 (germline): DFQATT, SNEGSKA (reference sequence). J was trimmed by 4 bases and V by 6 bases; bases with no gene match: 9. The CDR3 is 14 residues long. The CDR3 nucleotides are TGCAGTGCCAGCCGGGCTAGCGGGAGTTACGAGCAGTACTTC. It encodes CSASRASGSYEQYF.

The chain joins TRBV5-6 to TRBJ1-1, with no clear D. The CDR3 runs to 15 residues. Germline V gene lookup returns CDR1 SGHDT and CDR2 YYEEEE. The V and J ends lost 1 base and 2 bases respectively, with 12 bases between them. The CDR3 is CASSLLGQINTEAFF. The CDR3 DNA is TGTGCCAGCAGCTTGTTGGGCCAGATAAACACTGAAGCTTTCTTT.

V usage is TRBV18 and J usage is TRBJ2-1; TRBD2 matches 8 bases. This CDR3 has 16 residues. CDR1 and CDR2 (germline): KGHSH, LQKENI. The ends lost 2 bases at V and 7 bases at J; junction bases unmatched: 10. CDR3 nucleotide sequence: TGTGCCAGCTCACCATCCCGGGCGGGGGGTTCGAATGAGCAGTTCTTC. Its protein is CASSPSRAGGSNEQFF.

This chain joins TRBV7-2 and TRBJ2-7; no clear D. Germline-derived CDR1 and CDR2 are SGHTA and FQGNSA. V gave up 5 bases and J gave up 6 bases, with 8 bases separating them. CDR3 length equals 11 residues. Here the CDR3 DNA reads TGTGCCAGCAGCCTCACAGCCGAGCAGTACTTC. Its protein is CASSLTAEQYF.

The V call is TRBV7-9, the J call TRBJ2-3; D may be TRBD1 (6 bases). Trimming left V 4 bases short and J 6 bases short, with 14 bases between. Germline V gives CDR1 SEHNR, CDR2 FQNEAQ (reference sequence). The CDR3 extends over 14 amino acids. CDR3 sequence: CASSYDLRGDTQYF. CDR3 in DNA: TGTGCCAGCAGCTACGACCTCAGGGGCGATACGCAGTATTTT.

This clonotype appeared many times. The chain is built from TRBV5-6 and TRBJ1-2; D call uncertain. The germline gives CDR1 SGHDT, CDR2 YYEEEE. The V and J ends lost 2 bases and 6 bases respectively, with 8 bases between them. The CDR3 has 12 residues. CDR3 sequence reads: CASSFLGDGYTF. The CDR3 DNA sequence: TGTGCCAGCAGCTTTCTCGGAGATGGCTACACCTTC.

The genes are TRBV7-6 and TRBJ2-7, with 8 nucleotides matching TRBD1. V lost 4 bases, J lost 6 bases, and 11 bases stayed unmatched. CDR1 and CDR2 (germline): SGHVS, FNYEAQ. The CDR3 covers 15 residues. The CDR3 coding sequence is TGTGCCAGCAGCTCCTGGACAGGGAAGGTTGGCGAGCAGTACTTC. It codes for CASSSWTGKVGEQYF.